This TCR beta chain was sequenced for a study of identical twins. This clonotype was observed many times. Healthy Caucasians, and only they, were the donors. TCRdb re-derived calls from the 5' RACE reads in MiXCR, one entry per CDR3 protein. This sample carries 150,000 or so distinct CDR3 sequences, roughly 3.5% of them seen once, and the ten largest clones take around 8.1%. CDR1 LGHDT and CDR2 YNNKEL come from the germline V gene (reference sequence). This CDR3 region has 14 residues. Trimming removed 1 base from V and 6 bases from J, with 10 bases in between. The source of this sequence is a young man in good health. Sequenced input: memory T cells sorted from blood. The chain combines TRBV3-1 with TRBJ2-1; D not certain. The CDR3 region has the DNA TGTGCCAGCAGCCAAGGGGCCCCCGTCAATGAGCAGTTCTTC. Protein: CASSQGAPVNEQFF.